This T cell receptor (beta chain) was recorded in a study of shared clonotypes between healthy human individuals. The wider study: Donors consisted of a couple of women and a few men between 18 and 49.

The data were produced by immunoSEQ multiplex PCR, yet TCRdb's version contains in-frame clones alone and is incomplete. The sample includes more than 1.2 million clones, 98% seen only once; the top ten take over 0.3%. Looked up from germline, CDR1 is SGDLS and CDR2 is YYNGEE. The germline V and J ends were trimmed by 0 bases and 4 bases, with 9 bases remaining between them. There are 14 residues in the CDR3. As concerns this clone: Other DNA sequences within the sample encode an identical CDR3.

Splitting of CD4+ cells produced CD45RA+ naive and CD45RA-negative memory subsets. Sequencing was done on a sample of naive CD4+ T cells sorted from blood. The subset was: CD45RA+ positively selected. The chain employs TRBV9 and TRBJ2-3, with D perhaps being TRBD1 or TRBD2 (5 bases each). The TCR originated in a young man in good health. The CDR3 bases are TGTGCCAGCAGCGTAGGTCAGGGAGCAGATACGCAGTATTTT. Its translation is CASSVGQGADTQYF. The full variable domain, in which reference TRBV9 and TRBJ2-3 provide the parts outside the CDR3, is DSGVTQTPKHLITATGQRVTLRCSPRSGDLSVYWYQQSLDQGLQFLIQYYNGEERAKGNILERFSAQQFPDLHSELNLSSLELGDSALYFCASSVGQGADTQYFGPGTRLTVL.